Here is one T cell receptor (beta chain) with its context. These data belong to a study of technical replicates of blood from a handful of donors. The CDR3 spans 15 residues. The germline CDR1 and CDR2 sequences are MNHNY and SVGAGI (reference sequence). Losses at the gene ends were 4 bases for V and 3 bases for J; bases not matched to a gene: 3. The method was immunoSEQ multiplex PCR; TCRdb's version includes in-frame clones alone and lacks a portion of them. This repertoire shows about 80,000 clones, over 75% found once; its top ten account for around 0.37%. The receptor was derived from a human donor in good health. The gene calls are TRBV6-6 and TRBJ2-1; 10 positions agree with TRBD2. Material: T cells isolated from PBMCs. CDR3 in amino acids: CASSSKREGYNEQFF. The CDR3 bases are TGTGCCAGCAGTTCCAAGCGGGAGGGCTACAATGAGCAGTTCTTC.